A single sample is the source of the 14 T cell receptor beta chains below, sequenced in a study of blood T cell repertoires in COVID-19 (dated by TCRdb to the early 2020s). Library construction relied on the immunoSEQ multiplex PCR assay. Drawn from immuneACCESS, this table holds only the in-frame rearrangements with V and J called that TCRdb kept. Clones are partly lost; checked studies trace under half to an unresolved V gene and leave the rest unexplained. For this sample the table gives over 200,000 clones, of which approximately 89% were detected only once. The ten largest account for 4% to 5.5% of the sample. Sequenced material: peripheral blood. These receptors all come from a woman between 40 and 55 years old with acute or convalescent COVID-19.

The CDR3 coding sequence is TGTGCCAGTACCGGGACAGGGGTTGGCTACACCTTC. This codes for CASTGTGVGYTF. This chain joins TRBV6-5 and TRBJ1-2; 10 positions agree with TRBD1. Germline loops: CDR1 MNHEY, CDR2 SVGAGI. The CDR3 is 12 residues long. With 9 bases clipped from V and 7 bases from J, the junction kept 5 bases outside the gene matches.

The table lists this clone with a few counts. The chain carries TRBV30 and TRBJ2-3, with TRBD1 matching 10 bases. J gave up 0 bases and V 5 bases, and 2 bases lay outside the gene matches. Germline CDR1 GTSNPN, CDR2 SVGIG (reference sequence). The CDR3 has 14 amino acids. CDR3 nucleotide sequence: TGTGCCTGGGGGACAGGGGTGAGCACAGATACGCAGTATTTT. It encodes CAWGTGVSTDTQYF.

The rearrangement uses TRBV20-1 and TRBJ2-5; 8 positions match TRBD1. Trimming took 3 bases from V and 2 from J; bases not matched to a gene: 8. This CDR3 comprises 15 residues. Germline-derived CDR1 and CDR2 are DFQATT and SNEGSKA (reference sequence). The CDR3 DNA follows: TGCAGTGCTAGTCGTCAGGGGGCCTGGCAAGAGACCCAGTACTTC. Protein sequence: CSASRQGAWQETQYF.

The V call is TRBV2, the J call TRBJ1-6; 7 nucleotides line up with TRBD1. CDR3 length: 14 amino acids. The germline V gene has CDR1 SNHLY and CDR2 FYNNEI. After removal of 5 bases from V and 5 bases from J, the junction contained 3 bases not matched to a gene. The CDR3 region has the DNA TGTGCCAGCAGTCTGGGACAGCATAATTCACCCCTCCACTTT. Its protein product is CASSLGQHNSPLHF.

V usage is TRBV13 and J usage is TRBJ2-3; 9 bases map to TRBD1. The germline V gene encodes CDR1 PRHDT and CDR2 FYEKMQ (reference sequence). The J segment lost 7 bases and the V segment lost 3 bases, leaving 11 bases of the junction unmatched. This CDR3 region has 16 residues. CDR3 coding DNA: TGTGCCAGCAGCTTTTTAGGGGACAGGGCGTCAAATACGCAGTATTTT. It codes for CASSFLGDRASNTQYF.

J is TRBJ2-7 and V is TRBV10-3; 7 bases are shared with TRBD1. Germline V gives CDR1 ENHRY, CDR2 SYGVKD. V dropped 6 bases and J dropped 2; count of bases not matched to a gene: 7. CDR3 length: 14 amino acids. The CDR3 region has the DNA TGTGCCATCAGGAACGACAGGGTTCCCTACGAGCAGTACGTC. It codes for CAIRNDRVPYEQYV.

This sequence joins TRBV5-1 and TRBJ2-5, with D possibly matching TRBD2 (7 bases). The CDR3 is 15 residues long. CDR1 is SGHRS, CDR2 YFSETQ, per germline. The ends were cut back, 2 bases at V and 2 bases at J, with 13 bases in the middle. The CDR3 region is CASSFRGGNQETQYF. Written as DNA, the CDR3 is TGCGCCAGCAGCTTTAGGGGGGGAAATCAAGAGACCCAGTACTTC.

The chain employs TRBV2 and TRBJ2-3, with 10 bases aligning to TRBD1. J lost 0 bases, V lost 6 bases, and 12 bases had no gene match. Germline V gives CDR1 SNHLY, CDR2 FYNNEI. The CDR3 is 18 amino acids. The CDR3 reads CASRPGQGSRASTDTQYF. CDR3 nucleotides: TGTGCCAGCAGACCGGGACAGGGGTCGCGGGCTAGCACAGATACGCAGTATTTT.

The chain has TRBV5-1 and TRBJ1-2, with D perhaps matching TRBD1 (5 bases). From germline, CDR1 is SGHRS and CDR2 YFSETQ. The CDR3 length is 15 residues. V lost 1 base and J 6 bases, leaving 16 bases between the germline ends. In nucleotides, the CDR3 is TGCGCCAGCAGCTTGCTAGGGAGGGGACCTGATGGCTACACCTTC. Translation gives CASSLLGRGPDGYTF.

The chain combines TRBV19 with TRBJ2-3; weak D call: TRBD2 (6 bases). Trimming stripped 5 bases from V and 0 bases from J, with 15 bases between. Germline CDR1 reads LNHDA; CDR2 reads SQIVND (reference sequence). The CDR3 runs 16 residues. In DNA, the CDR3 is TGTGCCAGTAGTCCCTGGGGTGGGACTAGCACAGATACGCAGTATTTT. As protein: CASSPWGGTSTDTQYF. The variable domain in full, with the rest retrieved from reference TRBV19 and TRBJ2-3, is DGGITQSPKYLFRKEGQNVTLSCEQNLNHDAMYWYRQDPGQGLRLIYYSQIVNDFQKGDIAEGYSVSREKKESFPLTVTSAQKNPTAFYLCASSPWGGTSTDTQYFGPGTRLTVL.

This chain links TRBV10-2 with TRBJ1-2; 9 nucleotides agree with TRBD1. CDR1 and CDR2 from the germline V gene are WSHSY and SAAADI. V dropped 6 bases and J dropped 4; count of bases not matched to a gene: 3. The CDR3 has 13 residues. CDR3 in amino acids: CASRGTGPYGYTF. DNA for the CDR3: TGCGCCAGCAGAGGGACAGGGCCCTATGGCTACACCTTC.

This clone was seen a handful of times. The rearrangement uses TRBV4-1 and TRBJ2-5; TRBD1 aligns across 9 bases. Per germline, CDR1 MGHRA and CDR2 YSYEKL. CDR3 length equals 15 residues. The junction had 8 bases not matched to a gene; V was cut back by 5 bases and J by 4 bases. Written as DNA, the CDR3 is TGCGCCAGCAGCTTTACCGGGACAGGGCCAGAGACCCAGTACTTC. It translates to CASSFTGTGPETQYF.

The rearrangement links TRBV7-6 to TRBJ1-6; 10 bases are shared with TRBD1. The CDR3 spans 15 residues. Looked up from germline, CDR1 is SGHVS and CDR2 is FNYEAQ. Trimming took 4 bases from V and 11 from J; bases not matched to a gene: 8. CDR3 sequence: CASSSWGQGTAPLHF. The CDR3 nucleotides read TGTGCCAGCAGCTCGTGGGGACAGGGGACCGCACCCCTCCACTTT.

As regards this clone: Other DNA sequences in this specimen translate into the identical CDR3. V and J are TRBV24-1 and TRBJ2-3; weak D call: TRBD1 (5 bases). The CDR3 consists of 14 residues. V was shortened by 0 bases and J by 6 bases, with 9 bases between the two germline ends. The germline V gene has CDR1 KGHDR and CDR2 SFDVKD. The CDR3: CATSDLQGPDTQYF. The CDR3 DNA sequence: TGTGCCACCAGTGATTTGCAGGGTCCGGATACGCAGTATTTT.